This TCR beta chain was obtained from a study of T cell responses to AZD1222 COVID-19 vaccine. Points from the study as a whole: Regions 160-218 and 743-854 held dominance among vaccine-associated CD4 TCRs, which spanned spike. At study baseline, merely six AZD1222 recipients were seropositive.

Turning to this clone: Its cognate antigen is unknown.

The CDR3 loop spans 17 amino acids. Germline values: CDR1 SGHVS, CDR2 FNYEAQ. Deletions cut 0 bases from V and 5 bases from J, with 19 bases between. Profiled with immunoSEQ multiplex PCR; TCRdb holds only in-frame clones, not every one. The table records 99,000 or so clones, around 87% of them present only once. The origin of this receptor is an adult in good health. V is TRBV7-6 and J is TRBJ1-1; perhaps TRBD1 as D (5 bases). The source was peripheral blood, collected on day 0 of AZD1222 vaccination. This chain's CDR3 is CASSLARREGLLTEAFF. The CDR3, as DNA: TGTGCCAGCAGCTTAGCGCGCAGGGAGGGGCTGTTGACTGAAGCTTTCTTT.